This TCR delta chain was documented in a study of gamma-delta chains in newborns, infants, children. Study-wide context: Polyclonal expansion of innate γδ T cells after birth follows microbial exposure.

TCRdb used CATT to re-call clones from the reads. Counted here are 9,500 to 12,000 delta-chain clones, roughly 8% occurring once; the ten biggest clones make up less than 4%. The CDR3 contains 16 residues. V lost 1 base and J 0 bases, leaving 6 bases between the germline ends. Per the germline V gene, CDR1 is GEAIGNYY and CDR2 is EKD. This sequence was found in a child who was a newborn, infant or young child, either healthy, febrile or measles-vaccinated (not recorded which). The chain carries TRDV2 and TRDJ3; perhaps TRDD3 as D (6 bases). Material for sequencing was blood. The CDR3 is CACDTIRSWDTRQMFF. CDR3 coding DNA: TGTGCCTGTGACACGATACGCTCCTGGGACACCCGACAGATGTTTTTC.